This TCR beta chain was recovered during a study of shared clonotypes between healthy human individuals. General study results and limits: Shared across a few donors were 4% to 6% of the naive CD4 clonotypes. It was the non-shared clonotypes that had lower generation probabilities than clonotypes shared by all four donors.

Assay: immunoSEQ multiplex PCR; the TCRdb copy retains only in-frame clones and omits some. The table records millions of clones, 93% of them present only once. Of note for this clone: Its antigen remains unidentified.

V dropped 3 bases and J dropped 6 bases, with 15 bases sitting between them. This CDR3 has 14 amino acids. The germline V gene encodes CDR1 GTSNPN and CDR2 SVGIG (reference sequence). The clonotype comes from a man aged 18-30 years in good health. Some clones in this sample may be carry-over from other donors' samples. The sequenced material came from naive CD4+ T cells from PBMCs. The subset is: CD45RA+ positively selected. This chain connects TRBV30 to TRBJ1-5, with a possible D match to TRBD1 (5 bases). The CDR3 is CAWSLLGGRQPQHF. In DNA, the CDR3 is TGTGCCTGGAGCCTGTTGGGGGGACGTCAGCCCCAGCATTTT.